This TCR beta chain was captured by sequencing in a study of T cell responses to AZD1222 COVID-19 vaccine. Whole-study findings and limits: Just five or six AZD1222 recipients were seropositive at baseline. Unmutated regions of variants are reportedly targeted by nearly half of spike-specific TCRs. Elevations in Spike-specific TCR breadth and depth followed administration of two AZD1222 doses. Females outnumbered males among donors, who were mostly white British; clonal diversity was possibly underestimated.

Clones were read by immunoSEQ multiplex PCR, and TCRdb kept only the in-frame ones, dropping some. The sample includes roughly 96,000 clones, approximately 90% of them seen just once. As regards this clone: The antigen remains unidentified.

The CDR3 has 15 residues. V was clipped by 2 bases and J by 2 bases, with 12 bases between them. Germline V gene data show CDR1 as LNHDA and CDR2 as SQIVND (reference sequence). The specimen comprised peripheral blood, sampled 28 days after the second AZD1222 dose. The sequence came from an adult who received the AZD1222 COVID-19 vaccine. This chain joins TRBV19 and TRBJ1-2; D is perhaps TRBD1 (5 bases). This CDR3 reads CASSIWDGLNYGYTF. CDR3 coding DNA: TGTGCCAGTAGTATATGGGACGGCCTGAACTATGGCTACACCTTC.